This is a list of T cell receptor beta chains from one sample in a study of blood T cell repertoires in COVID-19. TCRdb's copy holds only in-frame clones and misses some; the assay was immunoSEQ multiplex PCR. The table records under 200,000 clones, about 88% of them present only once. The sequencing sample was made of peripheral blood. Receptors were obtained from a woman aged 50 to 65 with COVID-19, enrolled during active disease. Each CDR3 is given with its conserved first and last residue. The order of the fields is J gene, V gene, CDR3 length, clone size, D gene, CDR3 protein, CDR3 DNA. A D gene is named only where the DNA matches it firmly. Where a row states a size, it is once, few, many or the class of an expanded clone; other rows omit it.

>TRBJ1-2|TRBV19|12|many|.
CASRGGTFGYTF
TGTGCCAGTAGGGGAGGGACATTTGGCTACACCTTC
>TRBJ2-2|TRBV18|17|.|.
CASSHQDGGLSAGELFF
TGTGCCAGCTCACACCAAGACGGGGGGCTAAGCGCCGGGGAGCTGTTTTTT
>TRBJ1-5|TRBV7-2|14|.|.
CASFLGWANQPQHF
TGTGCCAGCTTTTTAGGATGGGCCAATCAGCCCCAGCATTTT
>TRBJ2-7|TRBV3-1/TRBV3-2|14|.|.
CASSPRGQLGEQYF
TGTGCCAGCAGCCCTAGAGGACAGCTCGGGGAGCAGTACTTC
>TRBJ1-5|TRBV28|14|.|TRBD1
CASSFRTGVQPQHF
TGTGCCAGCAGTTTTCGGACAGGGGTTCAGCCCCAGCATTTT
>TRBJ2-1|TRBV6-1|16|.|.
CASSEAGGFSYNEQFF
TGTGCCAGCAGTGAAGCTGGGGGGTTCTCCTACAATGAGCAGTTCTTC
>TRBJ2-1|TRBV27|16|once|TRBD2
CASRPGGRVSYNEQFF
TGTGCCTCTAGGCCCGGGGGGAGAGTCTCCTACAATGAGCAGTTCTTC
>TRBJ1-1|TRBV7-9|15|.|.
CASSSLLGGPIEAFF
TGTGCCAGCAGCTCCCTCCTGGGCGGGCCCATTGAAGCTTTCTTT
>TRBJ1-2|TRBV30|13|.|TRBD1
CAWRSGGPYGYTF
TGTGCCTGGAGGTCAGGGGGTCCCTATGGCTACACCTTC
>TRBJ2-3|TRBV19|14|.|TRBD1
CASSKGQVTDTQYF
TGTGCCAGTAGTAAAGGACAGGTCACAGATACGCAGTATTTT
>TRBJ1-2|TRBV5-4|17|.|.
CASSPPDGDTSLYGYTF
TGTGCCAGCAGCCCCCCCGACGGGGACACCTCCCTCTATGGCTACACCTTC
>TRBJ2-7|TRBV28|14|.|.
CASSSGQWDYEQYF
TGTGCCAGCAGTTCAGGACAGTGGGACTACGAGCAGTACTTC
>TRBJ1-5|TRBV6-1|17|.|TRBD1
CASSEGWGRGLYQPQHF
TGTGCCAGCAGTGAAGGTTGGGGCAGGGGGCTCTATCAGCCCCAGCATTTT
>TRBJ2-7|TRBV18|16|.|.
CASSPPRDRDFYEQYF
TGTGCCAGCTCACCACCACGAGACAGGGACTTCTACGAGCAGTACTTC
>TRBJ2-5|TRBV5-4|17|.|TRBD2
CASSEGLGEMTGETQYF
TGTGCCAGCAGCGAAGGACTAGGAGAAATGACGGGGGAGACCCAGTACTTC
>TRBJ1-1|TRBV12-3/TRBV12-4|12|.|.
CASSPLAGEAFF
TGTGCCAGCAGTCCCCTGGCAGGTGAAGCTTTCTTT
>TRBJ2-3|TRBV10-1|17|.|TRBD2
CASILAGGEASTDTQYF
TGCGCCAGCATACTAGCGGGGGGGGAAGCTAGCACAGATACGCAGTATTTT
>TRBJ2-5|TRBV30|15|.|TRBD2
CAWSVRTSNGRAQYF
TGTGCCTGGAGTGTACGGACTAGCAATGGAAGGGCCCAGTACTTC
>TRBJ1-2|TRBV5-1|13|few|TRBD1
CASSAGQSYGYTF
TGCGCCAGCAGCGCGGGACAGAGCTATGGCTACACCTTC
>TRBJ2-1|TRBV9|15|few|TRBD2
CASSVQAGGPYEQFF
TGTGCCAGCAGCGTGCAAGCGGGGGGGCCCTATGAGCAGTTCTTC
>TRBJ1-1|TRBV5-1|16|.|TRBD1
CASSLLTGGGNTEAFF
TGCGCCAGCAGCTTATTAACAGGGGGCGGGAACACTGAAGCTTTCTTT
>TRBJ2-1|TRBV4-1|19|.|.
CASSQVGGGGLPSYNEQFF
TGCGCCAGCAGCCAAGTGGGGGGAGGGGGACTACCATCCTACAATGAGCAGTTCTTC
>TRBJ1-6|TRBV11-2|17|.|.
CASSLGHTSSYNSPLHF
TGTGCCAGCAGCTTAGGGCACACTAGCTCCTATAATTCACCCCTCCACTTT
>TRBJ2-2|TRBV9|16|.|TRBD2
CASSRSGGPDTGELFF
TGTGCCAGCAGCAGAAGCGGGGGGCCCGACACCGGGGAGCTGTTTTTT
>TRBJ2-1|TRBV4-1|17|.|.
CASSQKGLPSSYNEQFF
TGCGCCAGCAGCCAAAAAGGACTACCCTCCTCCTACAATGAGCAGTTCTTC
>TRBJ1-1|TRBV6-6|14|.|.
CASSYSETNTEAFF
TGTGCCAGCAGTTACTCGGAGACCAACACTGAAGCTTTCTTT
>TRBJ2-7|TRBV12-2|15|.|.
CASRLRRTGGYEQYF
TGTGCAAGTCGCTTAAGAAGGACAGGGGGCTACGAGCAGTACTTC
>TRBJ2-1|TRBV4-1|16|once|TRBD2
CASSQDGGGGYNEQFF
TGCGCCAGCAGCCAAGATGGCGGGGGGGGTTACAATGAGCAGTTCTTC
>TRBJ2-5|TRBV6-5|14|.|.
CASSRRQTQETQYF
TGTGCCAGCAGCCGTAGACAGACGCAAGAGACCCAGTACTTC
>TRBJ2-3|TRBV30|14|once|TRBD2
CAWRTSGSTDTQYF
TGTGCCTGGAGAACTAGCGGGAGCACAGATACGCAGTATTTT
>TRBJ1-1|TRBV12-5|13|.|.
CASGTHGGIEAFF
TGTGCTAGTGGAACCCACGGGGGAATTGAAGCTTTCTTT
>TRBJ2-5|TRBV7-2|16|.|TRBD2
CASSFWGLADQETQYF
TGTGCCAGCAGCTTCTGGGGACTAGCGGACCAAGAGACCCAGTACTTC
>TRBJ2-5|TRBV7-9|13|.|.
CASTPVWQETQYF
TGTGCCAGCACCCCGGTCTGGCAAGAGACCCAGTACTTC
>TRBJ2-2|TRBV11-3|16|.|TRBD1
CASRPSGTANTGELFF
TGTGCCAGCCGACCTTCCGGGACAGCGAACACCGGGGAGCTGTTTTTT
>TRBJ1-2|TRBV30|13|.|TRBD1
CAWRIQGGSGYTF
TGTGCCTGGAGAATACAGGGGGGTAGTGGCTACACCTTC
>TRBJ2-2|TRBV28|15|.|TRBD2
CASSSGGENTGELFF
TGTGCCAGCAGTTCTGGGGGGGAGAACACCGGGGAGCTGTTTTTT
>TRBJ1-2|TRBV6-5|14|.|TRBD1
CASSLDRANYGYTF
TGTGCCAGCAGTTTGGACAGGGCTAACTATGGCTACACCTTC
>TRBJ1-1|TRBV7-2|11|once|.
CASSLVQEAFF
TGTGCCAGCAGCTTAGTCCAAGAAGCTTTCTTT
>TRBJ1-2|TRBV29-1|15|.|.
CSVEDQGVYSYGYTF
TGCAGCGTTGAAGATCAGGGCGTATACTCCTATGGCTACACCTTC
>TRBJ2-1|TRBV4-3|15|once|.
CASSQAGAAYNEQFF
TGCGCCAGCAGCCAAGCTGGGGCAGCCTACAATGAGCAGTTCTTC
>TRBJ2-7|TRBV2|11|.|.
CASTLAYEQYF
TGTGCCAGCACCCTAGCCTACGAGCAGTACTTC
>TRBJ1-2|TRBV2|11|.|.
CASAENYGYTF
TGTGCCAGCGCGGAGAACTATGGCTACACCTTC
>TRBJ2-5|TRBV11-2|16|.|TRBD2
CASSLGAGGFQETQYF
TGTGCCAGCAGCTTAGGAGCGGGGGGATTCCAAGAGACCCAGTACTTC
>TRBJ1-1|TRBV2|15|.|.
CASCIERTSNTEAFF
TGTGCCAGCTGTATTGAGAGGACTTCGAACACTGAAGCTTTCTTT
>TRBJ1-2|TRBV7-2|12|.|.
CASSLEAGGYTF
TGTGCCAGCAGCTTAGAGGCGGGTGGCTACACCTTC
>TRBJ1-2|TRBV19|13|.|TRBD1
CASQDRVDYGYTF
TGTGCCAGCCAAGACAGGGTCGATTATGGCTACACCTTC
>TRBJ1-1|TRBV3-1/TRBV3-2|13|.|.
CASSHTTTTEAFF
TGTGCCAGCAGCCATACAACTACAACTGAAGCTTTCTTT
>TRBJ2-3|TRBV9|14|once|.
CASSPTWGLDTQYF
TGTGCCAGCAGCCCGACCTGGGGGCTAGATACGCAGTATTTT
>TRBJ2-3|TRBV11-1|15|.|.
CASSTSGREINTQYF
TGTGCCAGCAGCACCTCAGGACGGGAAATAAATACGCAGTATTTT
>TRBJ1-3|TRBV7-9|15|.|TRBD1
CASSVTGGSGNTIYF
TGTGCCAGCAGCGTCACAGGGGGCTCTGGAAACACCATATATTTT
>TRBJ2-7|TRBV4-3|15|many|TRBD1
CASSQDQGAQEEQYF
TGCGCCAGCAGCCAAGACCAGGGGGCGCAAGAAGAGCAGTACTTC
>TRBJ2-5|TRBV6-5|16|.|TRBD2
CASSYKGLAVGETQYF
TGTGCCAGCAGTTACAAGGGACTAGCGGTCGGAGAGACCCAGTACTTC
>TRBJ2-7|TRBV27|17|many|TRBD1
CASSVDRGQTGSHEQYF
TGTGCCAGCAGTGTGGACAGGGGGCAAACGGGTTCCCACGAGCAGTACTTC
>TRBJ2-1|TRBV19|15|.|.
CAIGTGESSYNEQFF
TGTGCCATCGGTACCGGGGAGAGCTCCTACAATGAGCAGTTCTTC
>TRBJ2-7|TRBV11-3|15|once|TRBD1
CASSSYGTGGGEQYF
TGTGCCAGCAGCAGTTACGGGACAGGGGGTGGCGAGCAGTACTTC
>TRBJ2-2|TRBV5-5|16|.|TRBD2
CASSPPGGQNTGELFF
TGTGCCAGCAGCCCACCGGGGGGGCAAAACACCGGGGAGCTGTTTTTT
>TRBJ1-2|TRBV6-5|16|.|TRBD1
CASSYSTGQGVDGYTF
TGTGCCAGCAGTTACTCGACTGGACAGGGGGTAGATGGCTACACCTTC